This T cell receptor (beta chain) was identified in a study of PD-1 blockade in classical Hodgkin lymphoma. Study overall: Nivolumab dosing for patients was 3 mg/kg, administered intravenously every 2 weeks. Study-level findings and limits: Only CD4+ TCR diversity, not CD8+, had risen significantly by C4D1.

Autologous stem cell transplantation was followed by relapse in every patient, and brentuximab vedotin exposure varied. This clone was detected a few times. Its antigen remains unidentified. Here immunoSEQ multiplex PCR was the method, and the copy in TCRdb shows in-frame clones only, minus some. The repertoire holds around 19,000 clones, with around 73% as singletons. The CDR3 sequence is 17 residues long. V shed 4 bases, J shed 2 bases, and the junction held 9 bases outside the gene matches. The V gene's germline CDR1 is SGHRS and CDR2 YFSETQ. The receptor was derived from a human donor with classical Hodgkin lymphoma. The chain recombines TRBV5-1 with TRBJ2-6; 7 positions agree with TRBD1. The sequencing here drew on peripheral blood mononuclear cells (PBMCs), taken before the second cycle of nivolumab. For the CDR3, the DNA is TGCGCCAGCAGCGTGACAGGGCCTCGAACTGGGGCCAACGTCCTGACTTTC. It encodes CASSVTGPRTGANVLTF. Full variable domain (rest looked up from reference TRBV5-1 and TRBJ2-6): KAGVTQTPRYLIKTRGQQVTLSCSPISGHRSVSWYQQTPGQGLQFLFEYFSETQRNKGNFPGRFSGRQFSNSRSEMNVSTLELGDSALYLCASSVTGPRTGANVLTFGAGSRLTVL.